The 27 T cell receptor beta chains below were found in one sample sequenced in a study of post-analysis software for immune sequencing data. No cognate antigen is known for these TCRs. Study conclusions and caveats: Compared with controls, patients had more of about 5 TRBV segments, including TRBV5-6, TRBV5-1 and TRBV20-1.

Presence of unique molecular identifiers characterized the TCR beta cDNA libraries. Each CDR3 protein is one row after TCRdb ran MiXCR on the PCR reads. The profile shows hundreds of thousands of distinct CDR3 sequences, less than 45% of them singletons. Sequenced input: blood. The receptors come from a girl aged 5-17 years with multiple sclerosis.

The chain is built from TRBV7-8 and TRBJ1-2; weak D call: TRBD1 (5 bases). Germline V CDR1 and CDR2: SGHVS, FQNEAQ. The CDR3 loop spans 15 amino acids. V gave up 5 bases and J gave up 4 bases, with 17 bases separating them. The CDR3 spells CASSGQIRERYGYTF. CDR3 nucleotide sequence: TGTGCCAGCAGCGGCCAGATCAGGGAGCGCTATGGCTACACCTTC.

This clonotype was seen only a few times. The chain joins TRBV20-1 to TRBJ2-3, with 11 bases fitting TRBD2. Per germline, CDR1 DFQATT and CDR2 SNEGSKA (reference sequence). The CDR3 spans 13 residues. The CDR3 DNA reads TGCGCGCTAGCGGGAGGTAGCACAGATACGCAGTATTTT. Residues: CALAGGSTDTQYF.

Only a few counts were recorded for this clonotype. The chain uses TRBV28 and TRBJ1-5; D remains ambiguous. The CDR3 loop spans 14 amino acids. V lost 1 base, J lost 0 bases, and 4 bases lay in between. Germline CDR1 MDHEN, CDR2 SYDVKM. The CDR3 sequence is CASSLSVSNQPQHF. DNA for the CDR3: TGTGCCAGCAGTTTATCGGTTAGCAATCAGCCCCAGCATTTT.

The chain uses TRBV6-1 and TRBJ2-3; 10 nucleotides agree with TRBD2. Looked up from germline, CDR1 is MNHNS and CDR2 is SASEGT. J was trimmed by 2 bases and V by 2 bases; bases with no gene match: 7. The CDR3 loop spans 17 amino acids. In nucleotides, the CDR3 is TGTGCCAGCAGTGAACAGAGCGGGAGGGCCAACACAGATACGCAGTATTTT. Its protein product is CASSEQSGRANTDTQYF.

The CDR3 region is CSARVPWTNNEQFF. CDR3 DNA sequence: TGCAGTGCGAGGGTCCCATGGACCAACAATGAGCAGTTCTTC. The J gene is TRBJ2-1, the V gene TRBV20-1; TRBD2 might be the D (5 bases). V was pared by 6 bases and J by 5 bases, with 17 bases between. The V gene's germline CDR1 is DFQATT and CDR2 SNEGSKA (reference sequence). The CDR3 is made up of 14 amino acids.

The chain carries TRBV6-5 and TRBJ2-3; possible D gene TRBD1, 5 bases. This CDR3 is built from 16 residues. Germline CDR1 MNHEY, CDR2 SVGAGI. The germline V and J ends were trimmed by 0 bases and 3 bases, with 13 bases remaining between them. The CDR3 sequence is CASSYSSPGWTDTQYF. The CDR3, as DNA: TGTGCCAGCAGTTACTCGAGCCCAGGGTGGACAGATACGCAGTATTTT.

A remark on this clonotype: The junction departs from germline at one end; a sequencing error may be responsible. DNA for the CDR3: TGCGCCAGCAGCCAAGTTGTAGGGGCCCCGTATGACTACACCTTC. Its protein product is CASSQVVGAPYDYTF. The chain combines TRBV4-3 with TRBJ1-2; possibly TRBD1 for D (5 bases). The CDR3 consists of 15 residues. Germline lookup yields CDR1 LGHNA and CDR2 YSLEER.

This clonotype was counted a few times. This chain joins TRBV29-1 and TRBJ2-1; TRBD2 matches 11 bases. Germline V gene data show CDR1 as SQVTM and CDR2 as ANQGSEA. V shed 1 base and J 3 bases; nucleotides not matched to a gene: 8. The CDR3 spans 17 residues. This chain's CDR3 is CSVEVSLAGAGYNEQFF. The CDR3 nucleotides read TGCAGCGTTGAAGTATCACTAGCGGGAGCGGGCTACAATGAGCAGTTCTTC.

The chain recombines TRBV10-3 with TRBJ2-3, with 8 bases fitting TRBD2. Germline V CDR1 and CDR2: ENHRY, SYGVKD. The CDR3 length is 15 residues. The V gene end was trimmed by 3 bases and the J gene end by 5 bases; junction bases not matched to a gene: 7. DNA for the CDR3: TGTGCCATCAGTGAAGGGAGCGGGGGTCGAGATACGCAGTATTTT. It encodes CAISEGSGGRDTQYF.

This clonotype was detected once. CDR3 coding DNA: TGTGCCAGCAGTCGGACAGCCTCGAATAACTATGGCTACACCTTC. Its translation: CASSRTASNNYGYTF. V is TRBV6-4 and J is TRBJ1-2; the D gene is possibly TRBD1 (6 bases). V was cut by 5 bases and J by 1 base, with 14 bases left in between. Germline CDR1 MRHNA, CDR2 SNTAGT. The CDR3 is 15 amino acids.

This clonotype has more than one count but fewer than ten. This chain links TRBV18 with TRBJ2-7; 7 bases align to TRBD2. The CDR3 sequence is 17 residues long. Germline CDR1 reads KGHSH; CDR2 reads LQKENI. The V gene end was trimmed by 1 base and the J gene end by 1 base; junction bases not matched to a gene: 10. This CDR3 reads CASSPQERDYLSYEQYF. The CDR3 bases are TGTGCCAGCTCACCACAGGAACGGGACTACCTTTCCTACGAGCAGTACTTC.

The CDR3 reads CASSPGQANQPQHF. Here the CDR3 DNA reads TGTGCCAGCAGCCCGGGACAGGCGAATCAGCCCCAGCATTTT. This chain links TRBV7-9 with TRBJ1-5, with TRBD1 matching 8 bases. Trimming took 5 bases from V and 4 from J; bases not matched to a gene: 4. The CDR3 length is 14 residues. Germline V gene lookup returns CDR1 SEHNR and CDR2 FQNEAQ (reference sequence).

The CDR3 sequence is CASSAAGEVEKLFF. As DNA, the CDR3 is TGTGCCAGCAGTGCGGCAGGGGAGGTTGAAAAACTGTTTTTT. V and J are TRBV25-1 and TRBJ1-4, with a tentative D call TRBD1 (6 bases). The CDR3 loop spans 14 amino acids. Trimming left V 4 bases short and J 7 bases short, with 13 bases between. CDR1 is MGHDK and CDR2 is SYGVNS in the germline V gene.

This sequence joins TRBV20-1 and TRBJ2-1, with no clear D. Germline V gives CDR1 DFQATT, CDR2 SNEGSKA (reference sequence). There are 15 residues in the CDR3. V lost 0 bases and J lost 1, with 10 bases in between. The CDR3 DNA reads TGCAGTGCTAGAGATCAAATAGTATCCTACAATGAGCAGTTCTTC. It codes for CSARDQIVSYNEQFF.

In this sample, this clonotype turned up a few times. The rearrangement joins TRBV29-1 to TRBJ2-7; 11 nucleotides match TRBD1. The germline CDR1 and CDR2 sequences are SQVTM and ANQGSEA. Losses at the gene ends were 2 bases for V and 3 bases for J; bases not matched to a gene: 9. This CDR3 is 16 amino acids long. For the CDR3, the DNA is TGCAGCGTTGAATACCCGGGACAGGGGGGTCTCTACGAGCAGTACTTC. Residues: CSVEYPGQGGLYEQYF.

This clonotype was observed a handful of times. This chain links TRBV6-5 with TRBJ2-2; a weak D match, TRBD2 (5 bases). V was cut by 2 bases and J by 4 bases, with 20 bases left in between. Looked up from germline, CDR1 is MNHEY and CDR2 is SVGAGI. The CDR3 runs 18 residues. CDR3 nucleotide sequence: TGTGCCAGCAGTTACAAGAGTAGCGTGGGCACTTCCACCGGGGAGCTGTTTTTT. It yields the protein CASSYKSSVGTSTGELFF.

The rearrangement joins TRBV7-9 to TRBJ2-4; TRBD2 is a possible D gene (5 bases). The V end was cut by 5 bases, the J end by 5 bases, with 19 bases between. The CDR3 totals 16 residues. In germline, CDR1 is SEHNR, CDR2 FQNEAQ (reference sequence). CDR3 nucleotides: TGTGCCAGCAGCCGAATACTAACGGAGGTACAAAACATTCAGTACTTC. Translated: CASSRILTEVQNIQYF.

This clonotype has a handful of counts. V and J are TRBV4-1 and TRBJ1-2, with D tentatively TRBD1 (5 bases). Trimming pared 1 base from V and 2 bases from J, leaving 8 bases between. Germline V gene lookup returns CDR1 MGHRA and CDR2 YSYEKL. CDR3 size: 14 residues. Here the CDR3 reads CASSQARQNYGYTF. CDR3 in DNA: TGCGCCAGCAGCCAAGCTCGACAGAACTATGGCTACACCTTC.

The chain joins TRBV6-5 to TRBJ2-3; 8 bases are shared with TRBD2. Germline loops: CDR1 MNHEY, CDR2 SVGAGI. The CDR3 is 18 amino acids. Unmatched junction bases numbered 10, after V lost 2 bases and J lost 0 bases. The CDR3 loop reads CASSYGTSGSSSTDTQYF. The CDR3 DNA reads TGTGCCAGCAGTTACGGCACTAGCGGCTCCTCTAGCACAGATACGCAGTATTTT.

This clonotype was seen only a few times. The rearrangement uses TRBV20-1 and TRBJ2-7; D ambiguous. The J call may not be correct, given that the DNA end is closer to TRBJ2-5. CDR3 length equals 14 residues. CDR1 is DFQATT, CDR2 SNEGSKA, per germline (reference sequence). This CDR3 reads CSPLASEFLETQYF. The CDR3 nucleotides read TGCAGTCCTTTAGCATCTGAATTCCTAGAGACCCAGTACTTC.

This clonotype came up a few times. The rearrangement links TRBV5-1 to TRBJ2-3, with 9 bases aligning to TRBD2. The germline gives CDR1 SGHRS, CDR2 YFSETQ. The CDR3 sequence is 17 residues long. Trimming cost V 0 bases and J 6 bases; bases outside gene matches: 11. Written as DNA, the CDR3 is TGCGCCAGCAGCTTGGATTCATTCGGTAGCGGGAGCGATACGCAGTATTTT. It codes for CASSLDSFGSGSDTQYF.

The table lists this clonotype with a few counts. The J gene is TRBJ2-7, the V gene TRBV7-2; 7 nucleotides align to TRBD2. The CDR3 contains 14 residues. Trimming removed 3 bases from V and 4 bases from J; junction bases left unmatched: 6. Germline CDR1 SGHTA, CDR2 FQGNSA. CDR3 nucleotides: TGTGCCAGCAGCTTGGGAGGGTCCGTTTACGAGCAGTACTTC. It is translated as CASSLGGSVYEQYF. The full variable domain, its missing parts supplied by reference TRBV7-2 and TRBJ2-7, is GAGVSQSPSNKVTEKGKDVELRCDPISGHTALYWYRQSLGQGLEFLIYFQGNSAPDKSGLPSDRFSAERTGGSVSTLTIQRTQQEDSAVYLCASSLGGSVYEQYFGPGTRLTVT.

This clonotype was seen a few times. The chain is built from TRBV6-4 and TRBJ2-1; no clear D. V lost 3 bases and J lost 7, with 13 bases in between. The CDR3 loop spans 14 amino acids. CDR1 is MRHNA, CDR2 SNTAGT, per germline. CDR3 bases: TGTGCCAGCAGTGAAGGGCCAGAGAGGAATGAGCAGTTCTTC. It specifies CASSEGPERNEQFF.

This chain links TRBV5-6 with TRBJ2-3, with D possibly TRBD2 on 5 matching bases. Germline lookup yields CDR1 SGHDT and CDR2 YYEEEE. Trimming shortened V by 2 bases and J by 2 bases, and 12 bases separated the two germline ends. The CDR3 is made up of 15 amino acids. Here the CDR3 reads CASSFTVDSTDTQYF. CDR3 in DNA: TGTGCCAGCAGCTTCACTGTGGACTCCACAGATACGCAGTATTTT.

V and J are TRBV12-3 or TRBV12-4 and TRBJ2-1, with 12 bases fitting TRBD2. The J segment lost 12 bases and the V segment lost 6 bases, leaving 9 bases of the junction unmatched. The CDR3 covers 14 residues. CDR3 region: CASSRLAGEGGQFF. The CDR3 bases are TGTGCCAGCAGCAGACTAGCGGGAGAGGGCGGGCAGTTCTTC.

This clonotype was counted a few times. The chain combines TRBV12-3 or TRBV12-4 with TRBJ2-5, with TRBD2 identical over 12 bases. With 5 bases clipped from V and 4 bases from J, the junction kept 2 bases outside the gene matches. CDR3 size: 14 residues. CDR3 loop: CASSPTSGRETQYF. The DNA for the CDR3 is TGTGCCAGCAGTCCGACTAGCGGGAGAGAGACCCAGTACTTC.

This clonotype was seen at least ten times. The CDR3 loop is CASSENYGYTF. The CDR3 nucleotides read TGTGCCAGCAGTGAAAACTATGGCTACACCTTC. V is TRBV25-1 and J is TRBJ1-2; D gene uncertain. Germline-derived CDR1 and CDR2 are MGHDK and SYGVNS. The V end lost 2 bases, the J end lost 2 bases, and 0 bases lay between the germline ends. The CDR3 has 11 amino acids.